This TCR beta chain was profiled in a study of spatial heterogeneity in lung cancer. Looking at the study overall: Detected beta-chain sequences consistently exceeded alpha-chain sequences.

In the library, each TCR cDNA molecule bore its own unique molecular identifier. From the 5' RACE reads, TCRdb called clonotypes with MiXCR, one entry per CDR3 protein. The top ten hold 2.5% to 3% of the sample, which has approximately 52,000 distinct CDR3 sequences, less than 8.5% seen once. This clonotype was counted many times. Noted time point: sample taken at primary tumor resection. Unsorted whole RNA samples from tumor, nontumor lung or frozen PBMC were sequenced. Some 72 TRACERx patients with early, untreated non-small cell lung cancer donated samples. V shed 3 bases and J shed 2 bases, with 5 bases lying between them. This CDR3 region has 12 residues. CDR1 MDHEN and CDR2 SYDVKM come from the germline V gene.

This receptor was identified in a female donor with early-stage non-small cell lung cancer. This sequence joins TRBV28 and TRBJ2-7; D gene ambiguous. The source material was PBMCs, sampled at surgery. CDR3 nucleotides: TGTGCCAGCAGTTTCGGCCCCTACGAGCAGTACTTC. Translation: CASSFGPYEQYF.